This TCR beta chain was obtained from a study of T cell responses to AZD1222 COVID-19 vaccine. Overall study: Doses given second, at about 4 or about 12 weeks, were pooled.

Note on this clone: Its antigen remains unidentified.

Libraries were prepared by immunoSEQ multiplex PCR; TCRdb keeps only in-frame clonotypes and omits some of them. The sample records 56,000 or so clones, roughly 85% being singletons. The germline gives CDR1 SQVTM, CDR2 ANQGSEA. Trimming took 5 bases from V and 3 from J; bases not matched to a gene: 17. The CDR3 totals 17 residues. Study-wide points: Across the whole spike, CD4 TCRs peaked at regions 160-218 and 743-854. Targeting of unmutated variant regions was reportedly seen in nearly half of spike-specific TCRs.

The receptor was derived from an adult in good health. This chain joins TRBV29-1 and TRBJ1-2; 8 bases are a match to TRBD1. The specimen was peripheral blood, collected on day 0 of AZD1222 vaccination. CDR3 nucleotides: TGCAGCGTTAGCGCTGGGGGGACATCAGGGGGCTACTATGGCTACACCTTC. Amino acid sequence: CSVSAGGTSGGYYGYTF.